The 24 T cell receptor beta chains below come from one sample, sequenced in a study of OX40 agonist ivuxolimab in advanced cancers. Libraries were made using the immunoSEQ multiplex PCR assay. TCRdb stores this immuneACCESS table with in-frame sequences only. Part of the clones is absent; in the studies checked, under half of the shortfall reflects unresolved V genes, and no reason is known for the rest. The sample includes 60,000 to 80,000 clones, with around 74% observed a single time. The ten largest clones represent about 11% of the sample. Sequences were derived from CD4+ or CD8+ T cells sorted from blood, sampled in a trial of the OX40 agonist ivuxolimab. The receptors derive from an adult with an advanced solid tumor such as melanoma, head and neck, liver or kidney cancer.

The chain employs TRBV28 and TRBJ1-1; maybe TRBD1 (6 bases). The CDR3 spans 15 residues. Germline CDR1 is MDHEN and CDR2 is SYDVKM. V was pared by 2 bases and J by 4 bases, with 14 bases between. The CDR3 spells CASSLGGGASTEAFF. DNA for the CDR3: TGTGCCAGCAGTTTAGGGGGGGGCGCATCCACTGAAGCTTTCTTT.

The J gene is TRBJ1-6, the V gene TRBV18, with D unresolved. Trimming cost V 2 bases and J 7 bases, with 15 bases left between them. This CDR3 region has 16 residues. Germline V lookup: CDR1 KGHSH, CDR2 LQKENI. The CDR3 region is CASSPVGNAPNSPLHF. In DNA form, the CDR3 reads TGTGCCAGCTCACCAGTGGGAAACGCACCAAATTCACCCCTCCACTTT.

V gene TRBV7-9 combines with J gene TRBJ2-7, with a possible D match to TRBD2 (5 bases). Germline CDR1 SEHNR, CDR2 FQNEAQ (reference sequence). The CDR3 runs to 13 residues. Between the trimmed V and J ends, which lost 4 bases and 3 bases, there was a span of 10 bases. The CDR3 DNA sequence: TGTGCCAGCAGCTCGTCCGGGATCTACGAGCAGTACTTC. Its protein is CASSSSGIYEQYF.

V usage is TRBV9 and J usage is TRBJ2-3, with 7 bases fitting TRBD2. The junction had 11 bases not matched to a gene; V was cut back by 4 bases and J by 6 bases. CDR1 and CDR2 from the germline V gene are SGDLS and YYNGEE. The CDR3 extends over 15 amino acids. The CDR3 DNA reads TGTGCCAGCAGCCCCCCGGAGGGGAGGGACGATACGCAGTATTTT. Its protein is CASSPPEGRDDTQYF.

The CDR3 sequence: CASGLGTGSTDTQYF. The DNA of the CDR3 is TGTGCCAGCGGGCTGGGGACAGGTAGCACAGATACGCAGTATTTT. V gene TRBV7-3 combines with J gene TRBJ2-3, with 8 bases lining up with TRBD1. Unmatched junction bases numbered 7, after V lost 8 bases and J lost 0 bases. CDR1 and CDR2 from the germline V gene are SGHTA and FQGTGA. The CDR3 spans 15 residues.

The chain couples TRBV9 to TRBJ2-7, with D perhaps matching TRBD1 or TRBD2 (7 bases each). The germline V gene has CDR1 SGDLS and CDR2 YYNGEE. V gave up 2 bases and J gave up 5 bases, with 14 bases separating them. The CDR3 runs to 14 residues. The CDR3 sequence is CASSVGQGGHEQYF. The DNA of the CDR3 is TGTGCCAGCAGCGTCGGGCAGGGGGGGCACGAGCAGTACTTC.

The V and J genes are TRBV9 and TRBJ2-7; 9 nucleotides match TRBD1. V lost 3 bases and J lost 2; bases outside the gene matches: 3. This CDR3 comprises 14 residues. Germline lookup yields CDR1 SGDLS and CDR2 YYNGEE. The CDR3 here is CASSEGQGAYEQYF. As DNA, the CDR3 is TGTGCCAGCAGCGAGGGACAGGGAGCCTACGAGCAGTACTTC.

CDR3 DNA sequence: TGTGCCAGCTCGGGACAGAACTATGGCTACACCTTC. Translated, it gives CASSGQNYGYTF. The V and J genes are TRBV18 and TRBJ1-2; 7 positions match TRBD1. The CDR3 extends over 12 amino acids. Germline V gene data show CDR1 as KGHSH and CDR2 as LQKENI. V was clipped by 6 bases and J by 2 bases; unmatched bases: 0. The variable domain in full, completed from reference TRBV18 and TRBJ1-2, reads NAGVMQNPRHLVRRRGQEARLRCSPMKGHSHVYWYRQLPEEGLKFMVYLQKENIIDESGMPKERFSAEFPKEGPSILRIQQVVRGDSAAYFCASSGQNYGYTFGSGTRLTVV.

The chain recombines TRBV9 with TRBJ2-1, with TRBD2 matching over 9 bases. The length of the CDR3 is 15 residues. Germline V gene data show CDR1 as SGDLS and CDR2 as YYNGEE. V trimming: 0 bases; J trimming: 8 bases; junction bases outside the gene matches: 6. CDR3 DNA sequence: TGTGCCAGCAGCGTAGTCGGCGGGAGGGGGGATGAGCAGTTCTTC. Translated, it gives CASSVVGGRGDEQFF.

This rearrangement joins TRBV19 to TRBJ1-1; D remains ambiguous. Germline-derived CDR1 and CDR2 are LNHDA and SQIVND (reference sequence). V was clipped by 5 bases and J by 1 base, with 8 bases between them. CDR3 length: 13 residues. CDR3 bases: TGTGCCAGTAGTTCGACACGGAACACTGAAGCTTTCTTT. It is translated as CASSSTRNTEAFF.

The rearrangement links TRBV9 to TRBJ1-2, with D possibly matching TRBD1 (5 bases). The V gene's germline CDR1 is SGDLS and CDR2 YYNGEE. V was cut by 0 bases and J by 8 bases, with 11 bases left in between. This CDR3 spans 13 amino acids. The CDR3 here is CASSVAGGEGYTF. The CDR3 DNA reads as TGTGCCAGCAGCGTAGCCGGGGGTGAAGGCTACACCTTC. Using reference TRBV9 and TRBJ1-2 for the parts outside the CDR3, the full variable domain is DSGVTQTPKHLITATGQRVTLRCSPRSGDLSVYWYQQSLDQGLQFLIQYYNGEERAKGNILERFSAQQFPDLHSELNLSSLELGDSALYFCASSVAGGEGYTFGSGTRLTVV.

The chain links TRBV9 to TRBJ2-1; possibly TRBD1 for D (6 bases). Germline lookup yields CDR1 SGDLS and CDR2 YYNGEE. V was clipped by 3 bases and J by 7 bases, with 14 bases between them. The CDR3 is 14 amino acids. CDR3 sequence: CASSGRDRRNEQFF. CDR3 DNA sequence: TGTGCCAGCAGCGGTCGAGACAGGAGAAATGAGCAGTTCTTC.

Only one count was recorded for this clone. CDR3 DNA: TGTGCCAGCAGTTTACGACAGGTTGGAGCTTTTGCCTACGAGCAGTACTTC. This encodes CASSLRQVGAFAYEQYF. The rearrangement uses TRBV28 and TRBJ2-7, with D possibly matching TRBD1 (6 bases). CDR3 length: 17 amino acids. CDR1 MDHEN and CDR2 SYDVKM come from the germline V gene. V was cut by 2 bases and J by 2 bases, with 19 bases left in between.

This clone was recorded a few times. The V gene is TRBV19, the J gene TRBJ2-2; D is ambiguous. The CDR3 runs to 12 residues. Per germline, CDR1 LNHDA and CDR2 SQIVND (reference sequence). The V gene lost 4 bases and the J gene lost 5 bases, with 5 bases spanning the gap. The CDR3 DNA sequence: TGTGCCAGTAGTAGTTGGACCGGGGAGCTGTTTTTT. Its translation: CASSSWTGELFF.

CDR3 sequence (DNA): TGTGCCAGCAGCTTGGAGTCCCTCAGGGGTGAGCAGTACTTC. As protein: CASSLESLRGEQYF. The chain has TRBV5-5 and TRBJ2-7; maybe TRBD1 (6 bases). Germline-derived CDR1 and CDR2 are SGHKS and YYEKEE (reference sequence). The CDR3 runs 14 residues. V lost 0 bases and J 7 bases, leaving 14 bases between the germline ends.

The chain has TRBV28 and TRBJ2-3; D might be TRBD2 (6 bases). The V and J ends lost 5 bases and 1 base respectively, with 13 bases between them. The CDR3 length is 15 residues. CDR1 MDHEN and CDR2 SYDVKM come from the germline V gene. The CDR3 DNA follows: TGTGCCAGCAGTAGGAGGGGTCCTCGCACAGATACGCAGTATTTT. As protein: CASSRRGPRTDTQYF.

The chain carries TRBV6-6 and TRBJ1-1; D possibly corresponds to TRBD1 (5 bases). Per germline, CDR1 MNHNY and CDR2 SVGAGI (reference sequence). The CDR3 consists of 12 residues. Trimming shortened V by 11 bases and J by 3 bases, and 13 bases separated the two germline ends. In nucleotides, the CDR3 is TGTGCCGTAAAGGGGTCCGACACTGAAGCTTTCTTT. Its translation is CAVKGSDTEAFF.

The V gene is TRBV7-2, the J gene TRBJ2-3; 11 bases match TRBD2. Per germline, CDR1 SGHTA and CDR2 FQGNSA. The CDR3 has 16 residues. With V trimmed by 5 bases and J by 0 bases, 4 bases remained unmatched. CDR3 in amino acids: CASSRLAGSSTDTQYF. For the CDR3, the DNA is TGTGCCAGCAGCCGACTAGCGGGATCTAGCACAGATACGCAGTATTTT.

This clone was found many times. The V and J genes are TRBV5-1 and TRBJ2-7; 7 bases are shared with TRBD1. The CDR3 loop spans 14 amino acids. The germline gives CDR1 SGHRS, CDR2 YFSETQ. V shed 2 bases and J 4 bases; nucleotides not matched to a gene: 6. This CDR3 reads CASSFSTGRYEQYF. The CDR3 nucleotides are TGCGCCAGCAGCTTTTCGACAGGGAGATACGAGCAGTACTTC.

J is TRBJ2-1 and V is TRBV11-2, with 9 bases lining up with TRBD2. There are 13 residues in the CDR3. The ends lost 5 bases at V and 10 bases at J; junction bases unmatched: 6. Germline-derived CDR1 and CDR2 are SGHAT and FQNNGV. For the CDR3, the DNA is TGTGCCAGCAGCCCGAGACTAGCGGCAGAGCAGTTCTTC. This translates into CASSPRLAAEQFF. Complete variable domain (other parts from reference TRBV11-2 and TRBJ2-1): EAGVAQSPRYKIIEKRQSVAFWCNPISGHATLYWYQQILGQGPKLLIQFQNNGVVDDSQLPKDRFSAERLKGVDSTLKIQPAKLEDSAVYLCASSPRLAAEQFFGPGTRLTVL.

V is TRBV9 and J is TRBJ2-1; 7 nucleotides match TRBD2. The CDR3 loop spans 18 amino acids. Trimming took 6 bases from V and 2 from J; bases not matched to a gene: 17. Looked up from germline, CDR1 is SGDLS and CDR2 is YYNGEE. The CDR3 coding sequence is TGTGCCAGCACCCTAGGGGCGGGAGCTCCAACGGCCTACAATGAGCAGTTCTTC. Residues: CASTLGAGAPTAYNEQFF.

V gene TRBV4-1 combines with J gene TRBJ1-2; no reliable D call. V lost 0 bases to trimming and J lost 10 bases, with 12 bases between them. The germline CDR1 and CDR2 sequences are MGHRA and YSYEKL. This CDR3 contains 13 residues. This CDR3 reads CASSQEATRLYTF. The CDR3 coding sequence is TGCGCCAGCAGCCAAGAAGCTACCCGGCTCTACACCTTC.

The chain is built from TRBV4-3 and TRBJ2-7; 7 bases agree with TRBD1. With V trimmed by 1 base and J by 0 bases, 0 bases remained unmatched. Looked up from germline, CDR1 is LGHNA and CDR2 is YSLEER. The CDR3 length is 14 residues. In nucleotides, the CDR3 is TGCGCCAGCAGCCAAGGGGACAGCTCCTACGAGCAGTACTTC. It translates to CASSQGDSSYEQYF.

The sample holds a few counts of this clone. The rearrangement links TRBV9 to TRBJ2-6; D ambiguous. Germline V lookup: CDR1 SGDLS, CDR2 YYNGEE. The CDR3 length is 15 residues. The V end was cut by 1 base, the J end by 0 bases, with 5 bases between. The CDR3 sequence is CASSVINSGANVLTF. In DNA, the CDR3 is TGTGCCAGCAGCGTAATAAACTCTGGGGCCAACGTCCTGACTTTC.